Listed below are T cell receptor beta chains from one sample, sequenced in a study of beta chain features in type 1 diabetes. Produced via immunoSEQ multiplex PCR; TCRdb's table is partial and in-frame only. The sample shows about 120,000 clones, 17% of them seen only once. Specimen: central memory CD4+ T cells from blood. All receptors come from a man younger than 35 with type 1 diabetes. Each CDR3 is given with its conserved first and last residue. The D gene is left open where the match is weak. A row's size may be missing; if present it is once, few, many or a size class.

V gene,J gene,clone size,D gene,CDR3 DNA,CDR3 protein
TRBV4-3,TRBJ2-2,NA,TRBD2,TGCGCCAGCAGCCACCAGAGGCCCGGGACTAGCGTCAGCGGGGAGCTGTTTTTT,CASSHQRPGTSVSGELFF
TRBV7-3,TRBJ2-7,NA,NA,TGCGCCAGCAGCCAATTGTCGGACTTCCCCTACGAGCAGTACTTC,CASSQLSDFPYEQYF
TRBV9,TRBJ2-3,NA,NA,TGTGCCAGCAGCGTAGCTGGCGGGTTCACAGATACGCAGTATTTT,CASSVAGGFTDTQYF
TRBV7-8,TRBJ2-1,NA,NA,TGTGCCAGCAGCCGAACGAGGACAACAATGAGCAGGGTCTTC,CASSRTRTTMSRVF
TRBV6-5,TRBJ2-5,few,NA,TGTGGAGTAGCTTACGGGACGGGAGAAACCCAGTACTTC,CGVAYGTGETQYF
TRBV7-6,TRBJ2-5,NA,NA,TGTGCCAGCAGCTTAGCCAGGGAAGAGACCCAGTACTTC,CASSLAREETQYF
TRBV4-3,TRBJ2-7,NA,NA,TGCGCCAGCAGCCCTCGCCCGGGGCACGAGCAGTACTTC,CASSPRPGHEQYF
TRBV10-3,TRBJ1-2,few,NA,TGTGCCATCACCCCTGACAGGAACTATGGCTACACCTTC,CAITPDRNYGYTF
TRBV30,TRBJ2-1,NA,NA,TGTGCCTGGATTACCGGCCGGGAGCATTTGGTTGAGCAGTTCTTC,CAWITGREHLVEQFF
TRBV7-3,TRBJ1-2,NA,NA,TGTGCCAGCGGGCCATTCGGGGCTGATCATGGCTACACCTTC,CASGPFGADHGYTF
TRBV2,TRBJ2-1,NA,TRBD2,TGTGCCAGCAGTGAGTGGACTAGCGGGTTGAGCTCCTACAATGAGCAGTTCTTC,CASSEWTSGLSSYNEQFF
TRBV1,TRBJ2-7,few,NA,TGCACCAGCAGCCAAGGGGAAGAGCAGTACTTC,CTSSQGEEQYF
TRBV9,TRBJ2-3,NA,NA,TGTGCCAGCAGCGTAGAGTCCGGTACCACAGATACGCAGTATTTT,CASSVESGTTDTQYF
TRBV28,TRBJ2-3,NA,NA,TGTGCCAGCAGTCTCCAGGCAGATACGCAGTATTTT,CASSLQADTQYF
TRBV9,TRBJ1-1,NA,NA,TGTGCCAGCAGCCCCCGGGGGGTGAGGGGCACTGAAGCTTTCTTT,CASSPRGVRGTEAFF
TRBV28,TRBJ2-7,few,NA,TGTGCCAGCAGTTTGGCGTCAGCGCATCACCAAGGGGGTTACGAGCAGTACTTC,CASSLASAHHQGGYEQYF
TRBV18,TRBJ1-1,few,NA,TGTGCCAGCTCAGGCGGGGCTCCATTGAACACTGAAGCTTTCTTT,CASSGGAPLNTEAFF
TRBV7-2,TRBJ2-5,few,NA,TGTGCCAGCAGCTTAAATAGTGCGTATGGAGAGACCCAGTACTTC,CASSLNSAYGETQYF
TRBV28,TRBJ2-3,NA,NA,TGTGCCAGCAGTTTTACGACTACCTTCACAGATACGCAGTATTTT,CASSFTTTFTDTQYF
TRBV18,TRBJ2-7,few,NA,TGTGCCAGCTCACCACCAAGTTTGACTTCCTACGAGCAGTACTTC,CASSPPSLTSYEQYF
TRBV6-1,TRBJ2-7,NA,NA,TGTGCCAGCAGTGAATACCTGAACTACGAGCAGTACTTC,CASSEYLNYEQYF
TRBV7-9,TRBJ1-4,few,NA,TGTGCCTCCCGGGGCACCGTTGAAAAACTGTTTTTT,CASRGTVEKLFF
TRBV28,TRBJ2-3,NA,NA,TGTGCCAGCAGTCTGGCTCGGGCAGGCACAGATACGCAGTATTTT,CASSLARAGTDTQYF
TRBV25-1,TRBJ2-1,many,NA,TGTGCCAGCAGTGAATCCTCCGGCAATGAGCAGTTCTTC,CASSESSGNEQFF
TRBV7-2,TRBJ2-7,few,TRBD2,TGTGCCAGCAGCTTAGCTGGGACTACGACCTACGAGCAGTACTTC,CASSLAGTTTYEQYF
TRBV5-1,TRBJ2-3,few,NA,TGCGCCAGCAGCTTTGGGGAGAGAGATACGCAGTATTTT,CASSFGERDTQYF
TRBV7-2,TRBJ2-3,NA,NA,TGTGCCAGCAGACAGGCCCTAAGCACAGATACGCAGTATTTT,CASRQALSTDTQYF
TRBV7-8,TRBJ1-6,few,NA,TGTGCCAGCAGCCTCGACGGGTATTCACCCCTCCACTTT,CASSLDGYSPLHF
TRBV29-1,TRBJ1-2,many,NA,TGCAGCGCTACGGGGCGTAACTATGGCTACACCTTC,CSATGRNYGYTF
TRBV29-1,TRBJ2-7,few,TRBD1,TGCAGCGTTGAAGGGGGGACAGGGGCCGACGAGCAGTACTTC,CSVEGGTGADEQYF
TRBV6-1,TRBJ2-5,NA,NA,TGTGCCAGCGACCCGAACAGGGCAGAGACCCAGTACTTC,CASDPNRAETQYF
TRBV19,TRBJ1-1,few,NA,TGTGCCAGTAGTAACAGACAGGTGAACACTGAAGCTTTCTTT,CASSNRQVNTEAFF
TRBV7-8,TRBJ1-4,NA,NA,TGTGCCAGCAGCTTGGTAGTTAGGCAGGTTGGAACTAATGAAAAACTGTTTTTT,CASSLVVRQVGTNEKLFF
TRBV25-1,TRBJ1-5,NA,TRBD1,TGTGCCAGCAGAGGGACAGGATCAAATCAGCCCCAGCATTTT,CASRGTGSNQPQHF
TRBV18,TRBJ2-2,few,NA,TGTGCCAGCTCACTTGCAGGGCAGACCGGGGAGCTGTTTTTT,CASSLAGQTGELFF
TRBV28,TRBJ1-1,few,NA,TGTGCCAGCAGTTTTCAGGGTGGAGCTGAAGCTTTCTTT,CASSFQGGAEAFF
TRBV7-2,TRBJ2-5,NA,NA,TGTGCCAGCAGCTTCCGTTACGATCAAGAGACCCAGTACTTC,CASSFRYDQETQYF
TRBV7-6,TRBJ1-4,once,NA,TGTGCCAGCAGCTTAGTTGGTCGGGGCGAGTTCGGTAATGAAAAACTGTTTTTT,CASSLVGRGEFGNEKLFF
TRBV19,TRBJ2-7,NA,NA,TGTGCCAGTAGTGTCGACAGGTCCTACGAGCAGTACTTC,CASSVDRSYEQYF
TRBV6-6,TRBJ2-5,few,TRBD1,TGTGCCAGCAGTTTAGGGACAGCAATACAGTACTTC,CASSLGTAIQYF
TRBV6-5,TRBJ2-7,NA,TRBD2,TGTGCCAGCAGTTACTCCTCTAGCGGGGGGACCTACGAGCAGTACTTC,CASSYSSSGGTYEQYF
TRBV9,TRBJ2-5,NA,NA,TGTGCCAGCAGCGTAGGGGCAGGCCTCGGAGAGACCCAGTACTTC,CASSVGAGLGETQYF
TRBV2,TRBJ2-5,NA,NA,TGTGCCAGCACCCCGACAGTACCCCAAGAGACCCAGTACTTC,CASTPTVPQETQYF